A single sample is the source of the 27 T cell receptor beta chains below, sequenced in a study of cytomegalovirus exposure and HLA in healthy donors. Use of 60 Vbeta and 13 Jbeta primers characterized the PCR. Profiled with immunoSEQ multiplex PCR; TCRdb holds only in-frame clones, not every one. The sample records under 150,000 clones, less than 9.5% being singletons. Sequenced input: PBMCs. The receptors originated from a male donor in good health and CMV-seronegative.

This clone has more than one count but fewer than ten. The CDR3 sequence: CAISDASGGGYGANVLTF. CDR3 DNA sequence: TGTGCCATCAGTGACGCTAGCGGGGGCGGGTATGGGGCCAACGTCCTGACTTTC. V and J are TRBV10-3 and TRBJ2-6, with 10 bases matching TRBD2. Per the germline V gene, CDR1 is ENHRY and CDR2 is SYGVKD. This CDR3 is built from 18 residues. V gave up 3 bases and J gave up 3 bases; unmatched junction bases: 8.

The V and J genes are TRBV7-2 and TRBJ1-2, with 9 nucleotides matching TRBD1. The CDR3 sequence is 15 residues long. CDR1 and CDR2 from the germline V gene are SGHTA and FQGNSA. V trimming: 5 bases; J trimming: 4 bases; junction bases outside the gene matches: 8. The CDR3 is CASSAPGQGGYGYTF. The CDR3 DNA reads as TGTGCCAGCAGCGCGCCGGGACAGGGTGGCTATGGCTACACCTTC.

The chain carries TRBV2 and TRBJ1-2; the match to TRBD1 covers 9 bases. V shed 7 bases and J 8 bases; nucleotides not matched to a gene: 5. The germline gives CDR1 SNHLY, CDR2 FYNNEI. The CDR3 is 12 amino acids. The CDR3 loop is CASKQGAWGYTF. The CDR3 DNA sequence: TGTGCCAGCAAACAGGGGGCCTGGGGCTACACCTTC.

A single count supports this clone. The chain combines TRBV11-2 with TRBJ1-6; 10 nucleotides agree with TRBD1. Germline CDR1 and CDR2: SGHAT and FQNNGV. V lost 5 bases, J lost 10 bases, and 8 bases stayed unmatched. The CDR3 is 15 amino acids. The CDR3 loop is CASSPQTGGGSPLHF. The CDR3 nucleotides are TGTGCCAGCAGCCCCCAGACAGGGGGCGGCTCACCCCTCCACTTT. The full variable domain, rest sourced from reference TRBV11-2 and TRBJ1-6, is EAGVAQSPRYKIIEKRQSVAFWCNPISGHATLYWYQQILGQGPKLLIQFQNNGVVDDSQLPKDRFSAERLKGVDSTLKIQPAKLEDSAVYLCASSPQTGGGSPLHFGNGTRLTVT.

This clone showed up just a few times. This chain uses TRBV19 with TRBJ1-5; the D gene is possibly TRBD1 (6 bases). CDR1 LNHDA and CDR2 SQIVND come from the germline V gene (reference sequence). This CDR3 has 16 residues. V was pared by 5 bases and J by 4 bases, with 18 bases between. CDR3 residues: CASSWRTDTGNQPQHF. The CDR3 DNA reads as TGTGCCAGTAGTTGGAGGACAGACACGGGGAATCAGCCCCAGCATTTT.

This clone was seen only a few times. The chain links TRBV15 to TRBJ1-4; D gene ambiguous. Per the germline V gene, CDR1 is LNHNV and CDR2 is YYDKDF (reference sequence). Trimming shortened V by 0 bases and J by 4 bases, and 12 bases separated the two germline ends. The CDR3 extends over 16 amino acids. The DNA for the CDR3 is TGTGCCACCAGCAGAGATAATGGCGGAGTTAATGAAAAACTGTTTTTT. It yields the protein CATSRDNGGVNEKLFF.

This clone was seen a few times. V gene TRBV18 combines with J gene TRBJ1-5; no clear D. Trimming took 5 bases from V and 5 from J, leaving 10 bases between them. Germline CDR1 is KGHSH and CDR2 is LQKENI. The CDR3 has 13 amino acids. In nucleotides, the CDR3 is TGTGCCAGCTCAACGGGAAGGGATCAGCCCCAGCATTTT. It yields the protein CASSTGRDQPQHF.

The V and J genes are TRBV7-2 and TRBJ2-7; weak D call: TRBD1 (5 bases). The V end was cut by 5 bases, the J end by 6 bases, with 11 bases between. From germline, CDR1 is SGHTA and CDR2 FQGNSA. CDR3 length: 12 residues. The CDR3 protein is CASSPSTVEQYF. The CDR3 DNA reads TGTGCCAGCAGCCCTTCGACAGTCGAGCAGTACTTC. The whole variable domain, remainder taken from reference TRBV7-2 and TRBJ2-7, is GAGVSQSPSNKVTEKGKDVELRCDPISGHTALYWYRQSLGQGLEFLIYFQGNSAPDKSGLPSDRFSAERTGGSVSTLTIQRTQQEDSAVYLCASSPSTVEQYFGPGTRLTVT.

The rearrangement uses TRBV19 and TRBJ2-7; 7 positions match TRBD1. The J segment lost 6 bases and the V segment lost 5 bases, leaving 10 bases of the junction unmatched. This CDR3 contains 14 residues. Germline V lookup: CDR1 LNHDA, CDR2 SQIVND (reference sequence). CDR3 coding DNA: TGTGCCAGTAGTTCAGACAGGGTAGAGGGCGAGCAGTACTTC. Translation: CASSSDRVEGEQYF. Variable domain in full (rest from reference TRBV19 and TRBJ2-7): DGGITQSPKYLFRKEGQNVTLSCEQNLNHDAMYWYRQDPGQGLRLIYYSQIVNDFQKGDIAEGYSVSREKKESFPLTVTSAQKNPTAFYLCASSSDRVEGEQYFGPGTRLTVT.

There are a few counts of this clone. The CDR3 here is CASRDSSSYEQYF. CDR3 bases: TGTGCCAGTAGGGACTCCAGCTCCTACGAGCAGTACTTC. The J gene is TRBJ2-7, the V gene TRBV19; TRBD2 is a possible D gene (5 bases). The CDR3 has 13 residues. Trimming removed 6 bases at V and 0 bases at J, with 9 bases between. In germline, CDR1 is LNHDA, CDR2 SQIVND (reference sequence). Full variable domain (rest looked up from reference TRBV19 and TRBJ2-7): DGGITQSPKYLFRKEGQNVTLSCEQNLNHDAMYWYRQDPGQGLRLIYYSQIVNDFQKGDIAEGYSVSREKKESFPLTVTSAQKNPTAFYLCASRDSSSYEQYFGPGTRLTVT.

V is TRBV27 and J is TRBJ2-5; TRBD1 might be the D (5 bases). Germline CDR1 and CDR2: MNHEY and SMNVEV (reference sequence). The V end lost 8 bases, the J end lost 4 bases, and 11 bases lay between the germline ends. This CDR3 is 12 amino acids long. The DNA for the CDR3 is TGTGCCAGCGCAGGGAACGGAGAGACCCAGTACTTC. Residues: CASAGNGETQYF.

This clone was detected only a few times. J is TRBJ2-2 and V is TRBV5-4; 15 positions match TRBD2. Germline CDR1 is SGHNT and CDR2 is YYREEE (reference sequence). V lost 4 bases and J lost 5; bases outside the gene matches: 6. The CDR3 loop spans 17 amino acids. CDR3 sequence: CASSPGLAGGGTGELFF. The CDR3 DNA is TGTGCCAGCAGCCCGGGACTAGCGGGAGGAGGTACCGGGGAGCTGTTTTTT.

The chain couples TRBV28 to TRBJ1-1; 7 positions match TRBD1. Germline V CDR1 and CDR2: MDHEN, SYDVKM. J was trimmed by 4 bases and V by 0 bases; bases with no gene match: 8. The CDR3 has 16 residues. The CDR3, as DNA: TGTGCCAGCAGTTTATGGAAGGGGGCAGGGGGCACTGAAGCTTTCTTT. Translation: CASSLWKGAGGTEAFF.

The V call is TRBV29-1, the J call TRBJ2-5; TRBD1 aligns across 12 bases. The closer fit of TRBJ2-7 to the DNA end suggests the J call may be wrong. CDR3 size: 17 residues. Germline V lookup: CDR1 SQVTM, CDR2 ANQGSEA. The CDR3 sequence: CSVEDGGTGGDINEQYF. The DNA for the CDR3 is TGCAGCGTTGAAGATGGCGGGACAGGGGGCGATATCAACGAGCAGTACTTC.

The CDR3 DNA reads TGTGCCAGCAGCTCGGGACACCTGAACACTGAAGCTTTCTTT. The encoded protein is CASSSGHLNTEAFF. The rearrangement uses TRBV7-9 and TRBJ1-1, with a possible D match to TRBD1 (6 bases). Germline loops: CDR1 SEHNR, CDR2 FQNEAQ (reference sequence). The CDR3 totals 14 residues. Trimming stripped 4 bases from V and 0 bases from J, with 9 bases between.

This clone was seen more than once but under ten times. V is TRBV27 and J is TRBJ2-1; D is uncertain. V was pared by 6 bases and J by 0 bases, with 9 bases between. The CDR3 runs to 14 residues. Germline values: CDR1 MNHEY, CDR2 SMNVEV (reference sequence). CDR3 sequence reads: CASSTIGSYNEQFF. The CDR3 DNA is TGTGCCAGCAGCACGATCGGCTCCTACAATGAGCAGTTCTTC.

The chain combines TRBV2 with TRBJ2-6; a weak D match, TRBD1 (5 bases). Germline values: CDR1 SNHLY, CDR2 FYNNEI. This CDR3 has 15 residues. Trimming removed 6 bases from V and 0 bases from J, with 9 bases in between. Written as DNA, the CDR3 is TGTGCCAGCAGGACAGAGAGCTCTGGGGCCAACGTCCTGACTTTC. It codes for CASRTESSGANVLTF.

V gene TRBV28 combines with J gene TRBJ2-7, with TRBD2 matching over 11 bases. CDR1 and CDR2 (germline): MDHEN, SYDVKM. Losses at the gene ends were 8 bases for V and 2 bases for J; bases not matched to a gene: 5. The CDR3 spans 14 residues. DNA of the CDR3: TGTGCCAGCCAGACTAGCGGGATAACCTACGAGCAGTACTTC. Its translation is CASQTSGITYEQYF.

This clone was picked up a small number of times. The J gene is TRBJ1-5, the V gene TRBV5-4; no definite D call. The CDR3 has 15 residues. Germline CDR1 is SGHNT and CDR2 is YYREEE (reference sequence). V was cut by 0 bases and J by 0 bases, with 7 bases left in between. CDR3 in amino acids: CASSLEPGSNQPQHF. CDR3 in DNA: TGTGCCAGCAGCTTGGAACCAGGTAGCAATCAGCCCCAGCATTTT.

This clone was counted only a few times. V and J are TRBV5-1 and TRBJ2-1; TRBD2 matches at 11 bases. The V and J ends lost 5 bases and 10 bases, in that order; junction bases with no gene match: 8. Germline CDR1 and CDR2: SGHRS and YFSETQ. The CDR3 runs to 14 residues. CDR3 region: CASSLVAGGPEQFF. The CDR3 bases are TGCGCCAGCAGTTTAGTAGCGGGAGGGCCGGAGCAGTTCTTC.

This clone was seen a few times. The rearrangement uses TRBV6-6 and TRBJ1-1; D uncertain. V shed 7 bases and J shed 2 bases, with 14 bases lying between them. The germline gives CDR1 MNHNY, CDR2 SVGAGI (reference sequence). CDR3 size: 14 residues. The DNA of the CDR3 is TGTGCCAGCATGGACTTTTCCCTTAACACTGAAGCTTTCTTT. Its translation is CASMDFSLNTEAFF.

The rearrangement links TRBV28 to TRBJ1-5; D is perhaps TRBD1 (6 bases). This CDR3 has 16 amino acids. V was pared by 5 bases and J by 7 bases, with 21 bases between. The germline V gene encodes CDR1 MDHEN and CDR2 SYDVKM. CDR3 sequence reads: CASSPRGFLTVQPQHF. The CDR3 nucleotides are TGTGCCAGCAGTCCGAGGGGGTTCCTGACCGTGCAGCCCCAGCATTTT.

The count of this clone is one. This chain links TRBV19 with TRBJ2-7, with TRBD1 identical over 8 bases. Germline V CDR1 and CDR2: LNHDA, SQIVND (reference sequence). The CDR3 has 14 residues. The V segment lost 5 bases and the J segment 4 bases; nucleotides outside the gene matches: 7. Here the CDR3 DNA reads TGTGCCAGTAGTCGCGGACAGGGTGGGTACGAGCAGTACTTC. Translated: CASSRGQGGYEQYF.

This sequence joins TRBV30 and TRBJ2-7, with TRBD1 matching 7 bases. J was trimmed by 7 bases and V by 3 bases; bases with no gene match: 12. CDR3 length equals 14 residues. Germline V gene sequence: CDR1 GTSNPN, CDR2 SVGIG (reference sequence). The CDR3, as DNA: TGTGCCTGGAGCCTACTCTTAGGGGGCGGGGAGCAGTACTTC. Residues: CAWSLLLGGGEQYF.

J is TRBJ1-3 and V is TRBV6-6; no definite D call. Germline CDR1 reads MNHNY; CDR2 reads SVGAGI (reference sequence). The length of the CDR3 is 13 residues. The ends were cut back, 8 bases at V and 0 bases at J, with 8 bases in the middle. The CDR3 DNA reads as TGTGCCAGCTTCGGAGTCTCTGGAAACACCATATATTTT. Residues: CASFGVSGNTIYF.

This clone occurred a few times. CDR3 region: CASSLWDRGPYEQYF. DNA of the CDR3: TGTGCCAGCAGTTTATGGGACAGGGGGCCCTACGAGCAGTACTTC. V and J are TRBV28 and TRBJ2-7; 11 nucleotides line up with TRBD1. The germline CDR1 and CDR2 sequences are MDHEN and SYDVKM. V was pared by 0 bases and J by 2 bases, with 0 bases of the junction left unmatched. The CDR3 has 15 amino acids. The full variable domain, with the rest looked up from reference TRBV28 and TRBJ2-7, is DVKVTQSSRYLVKRTGEKVFLECVQDMDHENMFWYRQDPGLGLRLIYFSYDVKMKEKGDIPEGYSVSREKKERFSLILESASTNQTSMYLCASSLWDRGPYEQYFGPGTRLTVT.

The rearrangement links TRBV11-3 to TRBJ1-1; 7 positions agree with TRBD1. The V segment lost 1 base and the J segment 4 bases; nucleotides outside the gene matches: 3. Germline V gives CDR1 SGHNT, CDR2 YENEEA. The CDR3 runs 14 residues. CDR3 protein: CASSLGQGSTEAFF. CDR3 coding DNA: TGTGCCAGCAGCTTAGGACAGGGATCCACTGAAGCTTTCTTT.